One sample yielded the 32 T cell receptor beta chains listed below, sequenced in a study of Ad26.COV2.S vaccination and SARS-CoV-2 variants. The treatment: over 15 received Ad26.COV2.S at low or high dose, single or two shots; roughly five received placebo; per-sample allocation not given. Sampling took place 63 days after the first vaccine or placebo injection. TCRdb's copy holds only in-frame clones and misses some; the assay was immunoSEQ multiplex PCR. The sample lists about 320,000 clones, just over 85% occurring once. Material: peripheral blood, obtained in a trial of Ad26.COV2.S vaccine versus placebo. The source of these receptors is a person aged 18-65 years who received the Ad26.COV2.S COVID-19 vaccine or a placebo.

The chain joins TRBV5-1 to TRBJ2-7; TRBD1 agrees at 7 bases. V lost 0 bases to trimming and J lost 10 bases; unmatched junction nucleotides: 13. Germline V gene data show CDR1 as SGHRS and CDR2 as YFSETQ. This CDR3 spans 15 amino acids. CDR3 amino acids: CASSLEKGTAGAQYF. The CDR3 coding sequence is TGCGCCAGCAGCTTGGAAAAGGGGACAGCCGGGGCACAGTACTTC.

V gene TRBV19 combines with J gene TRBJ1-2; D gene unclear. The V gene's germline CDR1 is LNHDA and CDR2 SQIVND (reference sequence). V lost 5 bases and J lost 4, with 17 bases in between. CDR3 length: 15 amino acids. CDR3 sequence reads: CASSPDSGRGYGYTF. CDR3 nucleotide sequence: TGTGCCAGTAGTCCAGATTCCGGACGGGGCTATGGCTACACCTTC. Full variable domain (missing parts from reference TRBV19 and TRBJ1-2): DGGITQSPKYLFRKEGQNVTLSCEQNLNHDAMYWYRQDPGQGLRLIYYSQIVNDFQKGDIAEGYSVSREKKESFPLTVTSAQKNPTAFYLCASSPDSGRGYGYTFGSGTRLTVV.

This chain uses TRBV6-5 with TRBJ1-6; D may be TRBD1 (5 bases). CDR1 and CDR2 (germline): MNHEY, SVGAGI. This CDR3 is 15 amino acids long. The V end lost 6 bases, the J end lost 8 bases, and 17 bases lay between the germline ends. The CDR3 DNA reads TGTGCCAGCAGACCTGATAGGAGGGGTGATTCACCCCTCCACTTT. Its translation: CASRPDRRGDSPLHF.

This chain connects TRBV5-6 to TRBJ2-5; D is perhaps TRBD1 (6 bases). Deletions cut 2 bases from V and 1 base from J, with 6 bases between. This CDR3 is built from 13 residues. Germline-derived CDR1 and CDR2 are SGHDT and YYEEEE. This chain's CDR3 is CASSLGGQETQYF. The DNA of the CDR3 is TGTGCCAGCAGCTTAGGGGGCCAAGAGACCCAGTACTTC.

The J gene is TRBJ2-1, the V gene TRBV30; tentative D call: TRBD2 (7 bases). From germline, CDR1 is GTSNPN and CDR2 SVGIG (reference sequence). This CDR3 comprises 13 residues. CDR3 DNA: TGTGCTAGGGGGGAGGGCGCCTACAATGAGCAGTTCTTC. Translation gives CARGEGAYNEQFF.

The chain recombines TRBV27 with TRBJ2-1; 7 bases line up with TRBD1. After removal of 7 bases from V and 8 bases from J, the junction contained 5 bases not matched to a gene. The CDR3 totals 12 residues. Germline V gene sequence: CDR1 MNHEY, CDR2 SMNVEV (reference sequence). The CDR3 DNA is TGTGCCAGCAACAGGGGTCGGGATGAGCAGTTCTTC. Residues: CASNRGRDEQFF.

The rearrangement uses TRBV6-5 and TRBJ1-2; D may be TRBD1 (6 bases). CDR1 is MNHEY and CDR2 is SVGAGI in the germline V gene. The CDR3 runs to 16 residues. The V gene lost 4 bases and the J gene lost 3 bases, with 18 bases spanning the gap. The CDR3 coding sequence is TGTGCCAGCAGTTCCCCCAGGCAGGGGCTTGACTATGGCTACACCTTC. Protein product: CASSSPRQGLDYGYTF.

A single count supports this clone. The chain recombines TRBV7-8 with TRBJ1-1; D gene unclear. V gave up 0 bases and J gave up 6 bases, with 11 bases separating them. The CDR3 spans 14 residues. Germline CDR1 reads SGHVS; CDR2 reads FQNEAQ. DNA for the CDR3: TGTGCCAGCAGCTTAGCAACACTCACCGCTGAAGCTTTCTTT. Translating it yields CASSLATLTAEAFF. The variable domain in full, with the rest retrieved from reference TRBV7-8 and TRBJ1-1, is GAGVSQSPRYKVAKRGQDVALRCDPISGHVSLFWYQQALGQGPEFLTYFQNEAQLDKSGLPSDRFFAERPEGSVSTLKIQRTQQEDSAVYLCASSLATLTAEAFFGQGTRLTVV.

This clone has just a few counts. The CDR3 is CASSLVAGGYNPPLHF. The CDR3 region has the DNA TGTGCCAGCAGCTTAGTGGCAGGAGGATACAACCCACCCCTCCACTTT. The chain links TRBV7-9 to TRBJ1-6; no clear D gene. The ends were cut back, 1 base at V and 11 bases at J, with 18 bases in the middle. The CDR3 totals 16 residues. From germline, CDR1 is SEHNR and CDR2 FQNEAQ (reference sequence).

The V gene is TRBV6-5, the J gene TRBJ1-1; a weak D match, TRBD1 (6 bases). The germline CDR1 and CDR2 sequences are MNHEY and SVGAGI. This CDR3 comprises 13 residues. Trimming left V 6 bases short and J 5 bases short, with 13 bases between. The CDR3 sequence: CASSPTGRTEAFF. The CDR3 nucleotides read TGTGCCAGCAGCCCAACAGGGCGGACTGAAGCTTTCTTT.

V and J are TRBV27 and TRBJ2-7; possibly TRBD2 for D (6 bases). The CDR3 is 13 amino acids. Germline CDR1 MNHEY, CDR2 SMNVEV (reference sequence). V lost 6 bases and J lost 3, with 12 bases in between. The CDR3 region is CASRNAGGYEQYF. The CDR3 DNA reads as TGTGCCAGCAGGAATGCCGGGGGCTACGAGCAGTACTTC.

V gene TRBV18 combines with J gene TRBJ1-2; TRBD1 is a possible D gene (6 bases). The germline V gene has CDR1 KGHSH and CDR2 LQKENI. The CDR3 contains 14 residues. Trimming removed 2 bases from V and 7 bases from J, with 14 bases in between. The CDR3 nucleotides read TGTGCCAGCTCACCAGATTGGGGGGCGGTTGGCTACACCTTC. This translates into CASSPDWGAVGYTF.

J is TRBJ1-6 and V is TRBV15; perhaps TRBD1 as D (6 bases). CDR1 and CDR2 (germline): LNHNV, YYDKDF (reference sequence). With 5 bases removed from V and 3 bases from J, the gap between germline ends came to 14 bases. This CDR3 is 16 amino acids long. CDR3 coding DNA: TGTGCCACCAGCCCCCGCAGGGACATCTATAATTCACCCCTCCACTTT. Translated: CATSPRRDIYNSPLHF. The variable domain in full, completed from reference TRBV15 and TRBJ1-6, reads DAMVIQNPRYQVTQFGKPVTLSCSQTLNHNVMYWYQQKSSQAPKLLFHYYDKDFNNEADTPDNFQSRRPNTSFCFLDIRSPGLGDTAMYLCATSPRRDIYNSPLHFGNGTRLTVT.

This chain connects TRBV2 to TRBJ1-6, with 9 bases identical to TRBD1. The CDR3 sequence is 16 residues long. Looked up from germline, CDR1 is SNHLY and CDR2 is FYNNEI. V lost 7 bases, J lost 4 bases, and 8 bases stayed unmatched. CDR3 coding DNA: TGTGCCAGCACCACACAGGGGGCGAAGTATAATTCACCCCTCCACTTT. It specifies CASTTQGAKYNSPLHF.

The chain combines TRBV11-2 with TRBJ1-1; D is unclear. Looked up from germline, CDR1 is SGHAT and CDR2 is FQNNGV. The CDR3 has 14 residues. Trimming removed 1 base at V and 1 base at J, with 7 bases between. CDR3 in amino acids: CASSLATGNTEAFF. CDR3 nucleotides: TGTGCCAGCAGCTTAGCGACGGGGAACACTGAAGCTTTCTTT.

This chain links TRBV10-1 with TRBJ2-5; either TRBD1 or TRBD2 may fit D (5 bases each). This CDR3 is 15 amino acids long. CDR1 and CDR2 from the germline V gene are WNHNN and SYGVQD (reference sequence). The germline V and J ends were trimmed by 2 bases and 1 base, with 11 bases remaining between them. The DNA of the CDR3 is TGCGCCAGCAGTGAGGTCGCCGGGGCCCAAGAGACCCAGTACTTC. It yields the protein CASSEVAGAQETQYF.

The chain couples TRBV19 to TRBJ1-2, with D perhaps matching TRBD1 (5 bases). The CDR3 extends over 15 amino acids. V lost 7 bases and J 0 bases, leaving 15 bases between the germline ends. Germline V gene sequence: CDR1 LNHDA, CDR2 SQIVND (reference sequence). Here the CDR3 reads CASTETDSANYGYTF. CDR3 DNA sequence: TGTGCCAGTACCGAAACCGACAGCGCTAACTATGGCTACACCTTC. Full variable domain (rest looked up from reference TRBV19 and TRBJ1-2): DGGITQSPKYLFRKEGQNVTLSCEQNLNHDAMYWYRQDPGQGLRLIYYSQIVNDFQKGDIAEGYSVSREKKESFPLTVTSAQKNPTAFYLCASTETDSANYGYTFGSGTRLTVV.

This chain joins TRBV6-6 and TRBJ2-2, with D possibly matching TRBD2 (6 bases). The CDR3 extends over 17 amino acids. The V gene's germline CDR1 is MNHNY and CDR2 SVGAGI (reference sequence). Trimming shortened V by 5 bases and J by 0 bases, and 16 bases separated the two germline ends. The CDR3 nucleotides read TGTGCCAGCAGTCCCGGGCGCGGGACCACGAACACCGGGGAGCTGTTTTTT. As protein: CASSPGRGTTNTGELFF.

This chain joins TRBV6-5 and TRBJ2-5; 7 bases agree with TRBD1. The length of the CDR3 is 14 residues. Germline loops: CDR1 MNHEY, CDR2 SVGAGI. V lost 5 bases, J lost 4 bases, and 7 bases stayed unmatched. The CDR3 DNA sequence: TGTGCCAGCAGTCGGACAGGCGAGGGAGAGACCCAGTACTTC. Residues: CASSRTGEGETQYF.

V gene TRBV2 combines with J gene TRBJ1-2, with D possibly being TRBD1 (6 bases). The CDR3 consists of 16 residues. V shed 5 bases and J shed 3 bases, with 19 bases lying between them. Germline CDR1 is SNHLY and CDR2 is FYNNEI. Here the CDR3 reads CASSKGGGAGDYGYTF. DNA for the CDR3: TGTGCCAGCAGTAAAGGTGGGGGGGCAGGCGACTATGGCTACACCTTC.

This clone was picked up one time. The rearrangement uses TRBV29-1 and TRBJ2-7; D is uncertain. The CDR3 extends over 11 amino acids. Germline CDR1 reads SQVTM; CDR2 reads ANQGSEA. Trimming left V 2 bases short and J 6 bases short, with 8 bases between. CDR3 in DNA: TGCAGCGTTGAAATGCCCGGCGAGCAGTACTTC. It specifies CSVEMPGEQYF.

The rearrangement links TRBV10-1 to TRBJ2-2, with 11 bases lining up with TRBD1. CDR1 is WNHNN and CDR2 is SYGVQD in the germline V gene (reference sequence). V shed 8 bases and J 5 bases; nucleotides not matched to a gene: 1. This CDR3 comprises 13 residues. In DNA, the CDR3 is TGCGCCAGCGGGACAGGGGGGACCGGGGAGCTGTTTTTT. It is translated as CASGTGGTGELFF.

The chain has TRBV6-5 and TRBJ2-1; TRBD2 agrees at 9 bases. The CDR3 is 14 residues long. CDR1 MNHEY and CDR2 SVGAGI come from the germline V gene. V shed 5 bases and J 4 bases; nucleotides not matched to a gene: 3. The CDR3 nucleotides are TGTGCCAGCAGTCCTAGCGGGGTTTACAATGAGCAGTTCTTC. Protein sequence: CASSPSGVYNEQFF.

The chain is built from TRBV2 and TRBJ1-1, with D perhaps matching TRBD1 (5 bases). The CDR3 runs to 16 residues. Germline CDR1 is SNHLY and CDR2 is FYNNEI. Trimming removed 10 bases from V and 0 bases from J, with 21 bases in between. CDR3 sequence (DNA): TGTGCCATCGAGGGGACTGGAGGGTACCTGAACACTGAAGCTTTCTTT. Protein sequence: CAIEGTGGYLNTEAFF.

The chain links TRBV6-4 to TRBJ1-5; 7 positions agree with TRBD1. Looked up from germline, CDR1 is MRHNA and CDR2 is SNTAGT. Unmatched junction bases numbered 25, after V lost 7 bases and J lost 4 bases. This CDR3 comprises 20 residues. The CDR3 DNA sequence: TGTGCCAGCAAAAGACCTGACAGGGACAGCGAACTGGTACGTAATCAGCCCCAGCATTTT. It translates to CASKRPDRDSELVRNQPQHF.

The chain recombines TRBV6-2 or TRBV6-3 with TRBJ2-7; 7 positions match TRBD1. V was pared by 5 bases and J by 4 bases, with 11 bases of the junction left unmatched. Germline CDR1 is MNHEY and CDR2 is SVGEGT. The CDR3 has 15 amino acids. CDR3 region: CASSQEVRGYYEQYF. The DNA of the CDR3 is TGTGCCAGCAGTCAAGAAGTCAGGGGGTATTACGAGCAGTACTTC.

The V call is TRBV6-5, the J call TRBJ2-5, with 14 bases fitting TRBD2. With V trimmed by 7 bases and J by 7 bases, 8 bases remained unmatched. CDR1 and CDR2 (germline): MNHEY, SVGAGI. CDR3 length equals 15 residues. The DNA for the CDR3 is TGTGCCAGCACCGACGGGACTAGCGGGGGTAGGACCCAGTACTTC. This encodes CASTDGTSGGRTQYF.

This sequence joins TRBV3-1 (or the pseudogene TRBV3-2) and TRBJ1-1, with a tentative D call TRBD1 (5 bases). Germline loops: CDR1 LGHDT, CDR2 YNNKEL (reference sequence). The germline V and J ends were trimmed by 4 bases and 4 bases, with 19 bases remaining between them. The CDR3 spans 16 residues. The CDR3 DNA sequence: TGTGCCAGCAGCCCATGGCGGGGGGTATGGGGCACTGAAGCTTTCTTT. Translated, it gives CASSPWRGVWGTEAFF.

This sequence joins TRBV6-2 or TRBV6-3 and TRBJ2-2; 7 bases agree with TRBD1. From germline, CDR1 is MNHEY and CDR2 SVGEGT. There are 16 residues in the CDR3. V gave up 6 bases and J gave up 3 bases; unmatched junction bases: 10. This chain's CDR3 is CASSLNGDSYTGELFF. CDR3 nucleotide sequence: TGTGCCAGCAGCCTAAATGGGGACAGCTACACCGGGGAGCTGTTTTTT.

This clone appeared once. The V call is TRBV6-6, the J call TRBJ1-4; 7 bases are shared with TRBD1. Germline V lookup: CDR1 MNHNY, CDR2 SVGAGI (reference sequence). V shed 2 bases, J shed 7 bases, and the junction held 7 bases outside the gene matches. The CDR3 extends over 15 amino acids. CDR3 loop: CASSYQTGSGEKLFF. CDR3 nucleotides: TGTGCCAGCAGTTACCAGACAGGGTCGGGTGAAAAACTGTTTTTT.

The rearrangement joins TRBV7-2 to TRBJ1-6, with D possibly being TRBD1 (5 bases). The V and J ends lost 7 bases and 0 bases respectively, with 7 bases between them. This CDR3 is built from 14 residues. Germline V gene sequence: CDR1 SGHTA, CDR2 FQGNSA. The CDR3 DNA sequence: TGTGCCAGCAACCAGGGCTCCTATAATTCACCCCTCCACTTT. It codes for CASNQGSYNSPLHF.

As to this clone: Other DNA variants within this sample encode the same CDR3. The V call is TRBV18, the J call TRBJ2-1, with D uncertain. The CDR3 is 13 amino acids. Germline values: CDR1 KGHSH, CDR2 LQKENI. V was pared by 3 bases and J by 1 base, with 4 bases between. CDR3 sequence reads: CASSPSSYNEQFF. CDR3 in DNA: TGTGCCAGCTCACCGTCGTCCTACAATGAGCAGTTCTTC.